This record covers a single T cell receptor beta chain. The entry originates in a study of PD-1 blockade in classical Hodgkin lymphoma. The CDR3 has 16 residues. CDR1 LNHNV and CDR2 YYDKDF come from the germline V gene (reference sequence). With V trimmed by 3 bases and J by 2 bases, 1 base remained unmatched. The data were produced by immunoSEQ multiplex PCR, yet TCRdb's version contains in-frame clones alone and is incomplete. The sample holds almost 100,000 clones, around 90% seen once. Brentuximab vedotin exposure varied among the patients, all of whom had relapsed after autologous stem cell transplantation. Best responses included complete response and partial response; otherwise, the best response was progressive disease.

Sequencing was performed on peripheral blood mononuclear cells (PBMCs), taken at baseline. The chain links TRBV15 to TRBJ2-2; 12 positions match TRBD1. The TCR sequence derives from a human donor with classical Hodgkin lymphoma. In DNA, the CDR3 is TGTGCCACCAGCAGCGGGACAGGGGGCAACACCGGGGAGCTGTTTTTT. Its protein is CATSSGTGGNTGELFF.